The TCR beta chain described here comes from a study of OX40 agonist ivuxolimab in advanced cancers. General observations from the study: CD4+ and CD8+ blood T cells expanded clonally by week 6 at 0.1 to 3.0 mg/kg. The average count of expanded clones was higher among CD8+ T cells than among CD4+.

TCRdb keeps only in-frame clones here, not all; method: immunoSEQ multiplex PCR. This sample has tens of thousands of clones, with 70% to 90% found just once. The germline V gene has CDR1 SGHAT and CDR2 FQNNGV. The CDR3 spans 16 residues. Trimming took 3 bases from V and 6 from J; bases not matched to a gene: 8. Peripheral blood came from all dose cohorts at three timepoints. About this clone: As yet, its antigen is unknown.

The V gene is TRBV11-2, the J gene TRBJ2-1, with 10 bases identical to TRBD2. The clonotype was recovered from an adult with an advanced solid tumor such as melanoma, head and neck, liver or kidney cancer. This specimen was CD4+ or CD8+ T cells sorted from blood, taken in a trial of the OX40 agonist ivuxolimab. CDR3 loop: CASSFTSGIGGNEQFF. The CDR3 region has the DNA TGTGCCAGCAGCTTTACTAGCGGGATAGGGGGCAATGAGCAGTTCTTC. The whole variable domain, remainder taken from reference TRBV11-2 and TRBJ2-1, is EAGVAQSPRYKIIEKRQSVAFWCNPISGHATLYWYQQILGQGPKLLIQFQNNGVVDDSQLPKDRFSAERLKGVDSTLKIQPAKLEDSAVYLCASSFTSGIGGNEQFFGPGTRLTVL.